Following are 14 T cell receptor beta chains from one sample sequenced in a study of T cells in Graves' hyperthyroidism and ophthalmopathy (dated by TCRdb to the late 2010s). Library creation used multiplex PCR. Data came from an Illumina HiSeq 2000. TCR beta CDR3 regions were amplified from RNA transcripts. The first round of RT-PCR for the TCR CDR3 was performed with the HTBI primer set and the Qiagen OneStep RT-PCR kit. TCRdb handled the public reads itself, with Q25 trimming in fastp and clone calling in MiXCR, and kept productive beta chains. Every entry covers one CDR3 protein and lists the most common genes and DNA from its rows. Present in this sample are hundreds of thousands of distinct CDR3 sequences, roughly 14% of which were seen just once. The ten largest clones add up to over 3.5% of the sample. The sample taken for sequencing was blood. These receptor sequences come from a woman in her thirties or forties with Graves' ophthalmopathy.

Many counts were recorded for this clonotype. This chain links TRBV7-2 with TRBJ1-2, with TRBD1 identical over 10 bases. This CDR3 region has 15 residues. V was clipped by 6 bases and J by 0 bases; unmatched bases: 4. Per the germline V gene, CDR1 is SGHTA and CDR2 is FQGNSA. DNA for the CDR3: TGTGCCAGCAGTCGTGGACAGGGGGCTAACTATGGCTACACCTTC. It is translated as CASSRGQGANYGYTF.

The table lists this clonotype with many counts. CDR3: CASGWGRSEQYF. The CDR3, as DNA: TGTGCCAGCGGGTGGGGTAGGAGCGAGCAGTACTTC. The chain carries TRBV28 and TRBJ2-7; unclear D gene. The length of the CDR3 is 12 residues. V gave up 8 bases and J gave up 6 bases, with 14 bases separating them. CDR1 and CDR2 (germline): MDHEN, SYDVKM.

The V gene is TRBV20-1, the J gene TRBJ2-5, with D perhaps matching TRBD1 (7 bases). CDR3 size: 14 residues. Trimming took 0 bases from V and 5 from J, leaving 13 bases between them. In germline, CDR1 is DFQATT, CDR2 SNEGSKA (reference sequence). This CDR3 is CSARDHRGGETQYF. The CDR3 DNA reads TGCAGTGCTAGAGACCACAGGGGAGGCGAGACCCAGTACTTC.

This clonotype was seen a handful of times. The chain employs TRBV3-1 and TRBJ2-7, with TRBD2 identical over 7 bases. This CDR3 spans 18 amino acids. V dropped 0 bases and J dropped 4; count of bases not matched to a gene: 15. Germline V gene sequence: CDR1 LGHDT, CDR2 YNNKEL (reference sequence). Here the CDR3 DNA reads TGTGCCAGCAGCCAAGATCCCCCCGGACTAGGTCTGGAATACGAGCAGTACTTC. It yields the protein CASSQDPPGLGLEYEQYF.

The V gene is TRBV19, the J gene TRBJ2-7; D might be TRBD1 (6 bases). CDR1 and CDR2 from the germline V gene are LNHDA and SQIVND (reference sequence). This CDR3 has 12 residues. Trimming took 10 bases from V and 5 from J, leaving 15 bases between them. The CDR3 DNA reads as TGTGCCACTGGACGTCCAGGGGACGAGCAGTACTTC. Protein sequence: CATGRPGDEQYF.

This clonotype was recorded a few times. The rearrangement joins TRBV5-1 to TRBJ2-7; no reliable D call. The CDR3 contains 13 residues. V was pared by 4 bases and J by 7 bases, with 15 bases between. Germline loops: CDR1 SGHRS, CDR2 YFSETQ. The CDR3 is CASSTDKWAEQYF. In nucleotides, the CDR3 is TGCGCCAGCAGCACTGACAAGTGGGCAGAGCAGTACTTC.

This chain connects TRBV28 to TRBJ1-1; D not certain. The length of the CDR3 is 15 residues. Looked up from germline, CDR1 is MDHEN and CDR2 is SYDVKM. The V end lost 1 base, the J end lost 2 bases, and 11 bases lay between the germline ends. The DNA of the CDR3 is TGTGCCAGCAGTTTATTTGCACTATCAAACACTGAAGCTTTCTTT. It encodes CASSLFALSNTEAFF. The full variable domain, rest sourced from reference TRBV28 and TRBJ1-1, is DVKVTQSSRYLVKRTGEKVFLECVQDMDHENMFWYRQDPGLGLRLIYFSYDVKMKEKGDIPEGYSVSREKKERFSLILESASTNQTSMYLCASSLFALSNTEAFFGQGTRLTVV.

This clonotype has at least ten counts. The chain has TRBV7-3 and TRBJ2-2, with D maybe TRBD1 (6 bases). Trimming pared 5 bases from V and 2 bases from J, leaving 12 bases between. The germline CDR1 and CDR2 sequences are SGHTA and FQGTGA. CDR3 length: 15 residues. CDR3 in amino acids: CASSPGAANTGELFF. CDR3 sequence (DNA): TGTGCCAGCAGCCCAGGGGCGGCAAACACCGGGGAGCTGTTTTTT.

J is TRBJ1-3 and V is TRBV12-5; no firm D call. There are 16 residues in the CDR3. Looked up from germline, CDR1 is LGHNT and CDR2 is FRNRAP. Trimming pared 6 bases from V and 0 bases from J, leaving 15 bases between. This chain's CDR3 is CASGAPKDVSGNTIYF. CDR3 sequence (DNA): TGTGCTAGTGGGGCTCCCAAGGACGTCTCTGGAAACACCATATATTTT. Variable domain in full (rest from reference TRBV12-5 and TRBJ1-3): DARVTQTPRHKVTEMGQEVTMRCQPILGHNTVFWYRQTMMQGLELLAYFRNRAPLDDSGMPKDRFSAEMPDATLATLKIQPSEPRDSAVYFCASGAPKDVSGNTIYFGEGSWLTVV.

The genes are TRBV6-1 and TRBJ2-7; TRBD1 agrees at 8 bases. Germline V gene sequence: CDR1 MNHNS, CDR2 SASEGT. The length of the CDR3 is 14 residues. J lost 6 bases, V lost 6 bases, and 10 bases had no gene match. CDR3 protein: CASRSGTGLFEQYF. DNA of the CDR3: TGTGCCAGCAGGTCCGGGACAGGACTGTTCGAGCAGTACTTC.

There are many counts of this clonotype. The DNA of the CDR3 is TGCGCCAGCAGTGGCCAACCCCGTCCCGGCTCCTATGGCTACACCTTC. This gives the protein CASSGQPRPGSYGYTF. The chain is built from TRBV10-2 and TRBJ1-2, with D hard to call. V was shortened by 4 bases and J by 4 bases, with 19 bases between the two germline ends. The CDR3 has 16 amino acids. CDR1 WSHSY and CDR2 SAAADI come from the germline V gene.

This clonotype was seen many times. One end of the junction is discordant with germline, which a read error may explain. This chain connects TRBV20-1 to TRBJ2-7, with 12 bases fitting TRBD2. The CDR3 is made up of 16 amino acids. Germline CDR1 DFQATT, CDR2 SNEGSKA (reference sequence). CDR3 nucleotides: TGCAGTGCTTCCGGACTAGCGGGGCTCACCTCCAACGAGCAGTACTTC. This sequence encodes CSASGLAGLTSNEQYF.

The chain employs TRBV3-1 and TRBJ2-5; 8 bases align to TRBD2. Germline CDR1 is LGHDT and CDR2 is YNNKEL (reference sequence). CDR3 length: 15 amino acids. V gave up 6 bases and J gave up 5 bases; unmatched junction bases: 11. The CDR3 bases are TGTGCCAGCAGGTCGGGGACTAGGCACCGGGAGACCCAGTACTTC. Encoded protein: CASRSGTRHRETQYF.

This clonotype has only a few counts. The gene calls are TRBV19 and TRBJ2-7; no reliable D call. With 2 bases removed from V and 0 bases from J, the gap between germline ends came to 5 bases. Germline loops: CDR1 LNHDA, CDR2 SQIVND (reference sequence). The CDR3 extends over 13 amino acids. DNA for the CDR3: TGTGCCAGTAGTATACCTAGCTCCTACGAGCAGTACTTC. This codes for CASSIPSSYEQYF.